The 4 T cell receptor beta chains presented below share a single source sample, sequenced in a study of cytotoxic CD8 clonotypes in ibrutinib-treated CLL. Sequencing used immunoSEQ multiplex PCR; TCRdb keeps in-frame clones, though not all of them. Of some 290,000 clones detected, roughly 80% appear once; the ten largest clones hold 6.5% to 8.5%. The specimen was PBMCs, collected before ibrutinib treatment. All receptors come from a human donor with chronic lymphocytic leukemia.

This sequence joins TRBV9 and TRBJ1-1; unclear D gene. This CDR3 is built from 13 residues. The V end was cut by 0 bases, the J end by 8 bases, with 11 bases between. In germline, CDR1 is SGDLS, CDR2 YYNGEE. The CDR3 spells CASSVETSGEAFF. CDR3 DNA: TGTGCCAGCAGCGTAGAAACGTCGGGAGAAGCTTTCTTT.

V and J are TRBV29-1 and TRBJ1-1; D unclear. Trimming cost V 4 bases and J 4 bases, with 10 bases left between them. Germline CDR1 SQVTM, CDR2 ANQGSEA. The CDR3 covers 12 residues. The CDR3 reads CSVGRAATEAFF. CDR3 in DNA: TGCAGCGTTGGACGAGCGGCCACTGAAGCTTTCTTT. The full variable domain, rest sourced from reference TRBV29-1 and TRBJ1-1, is SAVISQKPSRDICQRGTSLTIQCQVDSQVTMMFWYRQQPGQSLTLIATANQGSEATYESGFVIDKFPISRPNLTFSTLTVSNMSPEDSSIYLCSVGRAATEAFFGQGTRLTVV.

This clone showed up just once. The CDR3 protein is CASSLGITTDTQYF. The DNA for the CDR3 is TGTGCCAGCAGCTTGGGAATTACCACAGATACGCAGTATTTT. This chain uses TRBV7-6 with TRBJ2-3, with no clear D. V lost 3 bases to trimming and J lost 2 bases, with 9 bases between them. The CDR3 spans 14 residues. Germline loops: CDR1 SGHVS, CDR2 FNYEAQ.

The chain employs TRBV7-9 and TRBJ1-4, with 7 nucleotides matching TRBD1. CDR1 SEHNR and CDR2 FQNEAQ come from the germline V gene (reference sequence). V was clipped by 5 bases and J by 4 bases; unmatched bases: 4. The CDR3 has 14 amino acids. CDR3 in amino acids: CASSADRINEKLFF. As DNA, the CDR3 is TGTGCCAGCAGCGCGGACAGGATTAATGAAAAACTGTTTTTT. Full variable domain (outside the CDR3, taken from reference TRBV7-9 and TRBJ1-4): DTGVSQNPRHKITKRGQNVTFRCDPISEHNRLYWYRQTLGQGPEFLTYFQNEAQLEKSRLLSDRFSAERPKGSFSTLEIQRTEQGDSAMYLCASSADRINEKLFFGSGTQLSVL.